This entry concerns a single TCR beta chain. Its matching antigen is unknown. This CDR3 has 13 residues. Germline loops: CDR1 MNHEY, CDR2 SMNVEV (reference sequence). The V end was cut by 6 bases, the J end by 6 bases, with 14 bases between. This sample is drawn from a study of T-cell memory formation after mild COVID-19. Across the whole study: TCR clusters were mostly donor specific.

TCRdb analysed the 5' RACE reads with MiXCR anew, one entry per CDR3 protein. Among around 300,000 distinct CDR3 sequences listed, roughly 15% were seen once. Study-wide findings and caveats: Researchers could not confirm that second-wave clones peaking on day 37 targeted SARS-CoV-2.

Input material: PBMCs or a T cell subset sorted from them (not recorded which). This TCR derives from a man between 18 and 35 years old who had mild COVID-19 (a few samples of this study predate the infection). Cell type and time point are not known. The J gene is TRBJ1-2, the V gene TRBV27; no definite D call. The CDR3 loop is CASRSLTMNGYTF. CDR3 in DNA: TGTGCCAGCAGATCACTGACAATGAATGGCTACACCTTC.